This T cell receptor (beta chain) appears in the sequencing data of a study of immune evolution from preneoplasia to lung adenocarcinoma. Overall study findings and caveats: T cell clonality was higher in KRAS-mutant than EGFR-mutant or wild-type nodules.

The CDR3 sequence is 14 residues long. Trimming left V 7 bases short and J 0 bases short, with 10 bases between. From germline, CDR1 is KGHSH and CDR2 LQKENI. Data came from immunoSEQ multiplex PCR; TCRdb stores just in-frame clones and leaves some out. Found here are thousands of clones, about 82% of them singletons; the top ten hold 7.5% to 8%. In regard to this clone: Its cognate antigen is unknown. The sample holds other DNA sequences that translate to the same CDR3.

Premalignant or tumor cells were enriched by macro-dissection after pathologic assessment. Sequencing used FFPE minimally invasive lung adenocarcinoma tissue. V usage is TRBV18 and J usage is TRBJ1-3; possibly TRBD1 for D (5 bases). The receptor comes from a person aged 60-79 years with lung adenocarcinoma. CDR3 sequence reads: CASYSGVSGNTIYF. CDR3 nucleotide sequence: TGTGCCAGCTATTCGGGGGTCTCTGGAAACACCATATATTTT. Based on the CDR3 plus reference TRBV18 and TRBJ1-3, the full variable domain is NAGVMQNPRHLVRRRGQEARLRCSPMKGHSHVYWYRQLPEEGLKFMVYLQKENIIDESGMPKERFSAEFPKEGPSILRIQQVVRGDSAAYFCASYSGVSGNTIYFGEGSWLTVV.